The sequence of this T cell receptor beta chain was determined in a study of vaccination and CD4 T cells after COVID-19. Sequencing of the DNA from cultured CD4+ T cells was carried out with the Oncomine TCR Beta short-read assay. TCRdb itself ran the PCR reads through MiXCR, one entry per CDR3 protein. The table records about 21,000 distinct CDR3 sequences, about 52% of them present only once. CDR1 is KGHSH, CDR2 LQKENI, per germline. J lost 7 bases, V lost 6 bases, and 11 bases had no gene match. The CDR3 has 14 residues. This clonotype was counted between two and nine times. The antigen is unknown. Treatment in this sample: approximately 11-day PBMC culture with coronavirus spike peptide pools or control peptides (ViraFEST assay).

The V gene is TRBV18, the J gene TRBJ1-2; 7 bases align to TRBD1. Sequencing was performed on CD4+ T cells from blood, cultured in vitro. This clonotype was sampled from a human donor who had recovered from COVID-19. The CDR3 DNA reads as TGTGCCAGCTCTACATCACAGGGGTCGGGTGGCTACACCTTC. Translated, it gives CASSTSQGSGGYTF.